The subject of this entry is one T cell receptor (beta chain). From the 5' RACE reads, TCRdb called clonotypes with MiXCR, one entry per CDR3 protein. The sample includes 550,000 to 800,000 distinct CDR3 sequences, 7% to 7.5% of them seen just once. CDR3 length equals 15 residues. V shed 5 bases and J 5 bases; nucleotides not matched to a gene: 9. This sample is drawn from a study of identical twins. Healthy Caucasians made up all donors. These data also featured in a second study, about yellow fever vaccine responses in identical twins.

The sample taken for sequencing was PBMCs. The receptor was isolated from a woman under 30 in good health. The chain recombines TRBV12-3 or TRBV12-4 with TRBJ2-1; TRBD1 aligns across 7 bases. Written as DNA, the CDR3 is TGTGCCAGCAGTCACGGGACAGTCGCCGACAATGAGCAGTTCTTC. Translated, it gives CASSHGTVADNEQFF.